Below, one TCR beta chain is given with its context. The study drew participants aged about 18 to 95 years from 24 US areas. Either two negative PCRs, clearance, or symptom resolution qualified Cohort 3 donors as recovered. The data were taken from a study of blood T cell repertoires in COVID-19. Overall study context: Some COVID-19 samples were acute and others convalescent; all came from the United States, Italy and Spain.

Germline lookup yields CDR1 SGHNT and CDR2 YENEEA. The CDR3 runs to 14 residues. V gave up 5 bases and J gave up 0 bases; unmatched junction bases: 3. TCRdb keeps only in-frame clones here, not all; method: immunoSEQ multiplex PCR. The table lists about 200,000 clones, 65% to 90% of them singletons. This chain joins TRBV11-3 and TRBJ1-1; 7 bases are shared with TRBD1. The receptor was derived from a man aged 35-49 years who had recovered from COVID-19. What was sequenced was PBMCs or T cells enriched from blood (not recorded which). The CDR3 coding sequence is TGTGCCAGCAGCAGAGGACAGGTGAACACTGAAGCTTTCTTT. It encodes CASSRGQVNTEAFF.